The source of this TCR beta chain is a study of CD8+CD57+ T cells in acquired aplastic anemia. Background on the study: The average for DNA from sorted CD4+ and CD8+ cells was roughly 3 ug.

CDR1 is SGHTA, CDR2 FQGTGA, per germline. Trimming shortened V by 5 bases and J by 5 bases, and 12 bases separated the two germline ends. The CDR3 has 13 residues. On this clonotype: Antigen unknown.

Flow cytometry had shown expanded CD8+CD57+ cells in the patients chosen for sequencing. All patients had severe acquired aplastic anemia. According to the study, genomic DNA was the template for TCR beta VDJ and CDR3 profiling. TCRdb ran MiXCR on the reads and lists one entry per CDR3 protein. The profile shows roughly 200,000 distinct CDR3 sequences, nearly 65% of them singletons. Study-wide results and limits: Patients were compared with controls for CD8+ Simpson's diversity, and no significant difference emerged.

The V gene is TRBV7-3, the J gene TRBJ1-1, with a tentative D call TRBD1 (6 bases). The clonotype was recovered from a human donor with aplastic anemia. The sample comprised sorted CD4+, CD8+, or CD8+CD57+ T cells (not recorded which) from PBMCs. The chain's CDR3 is CASSKQGRTEAFF. Written as DNA, the CDR3 is TGTGCCAGCAGCAAACAGGGCAGGACTGAAGCTTTCTTT. Full variable domain (remainder filled in from reference TRBV7-3 and TRBJ1-1): GAGVSQTPSNKVTEKGKYVELRCDPISGHTALYWYRQSLGQGPEFLIYFQGTGAADDSGLPNDRFFAVRPEGSVSTLKIQRTERGDSAVYLCASSKQGRTEAFFGQGTRLTVV.